This T cell receptor beta chain was profiled in a study of blood T cells in healthy people across ages. Whole-study context: Template switching picked up about one barcoded beta molecule for each two T cells.

Next came a second PCR, run for about 7 to 11 cycles, which used a sample-barcoded 5' primer along with a J-beta primer mix. MiXCR, run by TCRdb on the 5' RACE reads, gives a single entry per CDR3 protein. The data hold over 1,500,000 distinct CDR3 sequences, with around 42% observed a single time. Trimming removed 1 base from V and 1 base from J, with 6 bases in between. The CDR3 spans 14 residues. The germline V gene has CDR1 LGHNA and CDR2 YSLEER. Broader study findings: Unsorted PBMC material precluded a definitive naive versus antigen-experienced comparison.

This clonotype was counted at least ten times. Its antigen is not identified. The gene calls are TRBV4-3 and TRBJ2-3; D uncertain. Sequencing was performed on blood. The clonotype originates from a human donor in good health. This CDR3 reads CASSQVTGTDTQYF. The CDR3 nucleotides are TGCGCCAGCAGCCAAGTAACCGGCACAGATACGCAGTATTTT.